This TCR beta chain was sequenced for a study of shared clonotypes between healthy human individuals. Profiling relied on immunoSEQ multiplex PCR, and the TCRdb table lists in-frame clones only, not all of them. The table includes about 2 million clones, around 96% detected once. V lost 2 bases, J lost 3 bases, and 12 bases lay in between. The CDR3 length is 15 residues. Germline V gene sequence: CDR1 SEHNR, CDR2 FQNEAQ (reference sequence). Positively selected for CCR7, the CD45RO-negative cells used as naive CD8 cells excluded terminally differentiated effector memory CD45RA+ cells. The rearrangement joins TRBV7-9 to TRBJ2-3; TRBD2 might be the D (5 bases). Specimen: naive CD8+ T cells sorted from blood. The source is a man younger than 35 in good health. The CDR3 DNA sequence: TGTGCCAGCAGCTTACTCCTCGGGGTGACAGATACGCAGTATTTT. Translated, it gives CASSLLLGVTDTQYF.